Below are 16 T cell receptor beta chains sequenced from a single sample in a study of blood T cell repertoires in COVID-19. Method: immunoSEQ multiplex PCR; TCRdb's copy keeps in-frame clones and lacks some. The repertoire holds 300,000 to 400,000 clones, around 87% seen once, with approximately 1% in the top ten. The source material was PBMCs or T cells enriched from blood (not recorded which). The receptors come from a woman aged 25 to 39 with acute COVID-19.

This rearrangement joins TRBV15 to TRBJ1-1, with 8 bases that match TRBD1. There are 15 residues in the CDR3. V trimming: 1 base; J trimming: 6 bases; junction bases outside the gene matches: 7. Germline CDR1 is LNHNV and CDR2 is YYDKDF (reference sequence). CDR3 nucleotide sequence: TGTGCCACCAGCAGAGGAAGGACAGGGAGGGCTGAAGCTTTCTTT. Its translation is CATSRGRTGRAEAFF.

The chain carries TRBV6-5 and TRBJ1-1; D unclear. The V gene's germline CDR1 is MNHEY and CDR2 SVGAGI. With 4 bases removed from V and 3 bases from J, the gap between germline ends came to 18 bases. The CDR3 contains 16 residues. DNA of the CDR3: TGTGCCAGCAGTTTCTTGAACCGGGAGACCTACACTGAAGCTTTCTTT. Its protein is CASSFLNRETYTEAFF.

V usage is TRBV15 and J usage is TRBJ1-5; D remains ambiguous. Germline V gene lookup returns CDR1 LNHNV and CDR2 YYDKDF (reference sequence). The CDR3 runs to 13 residues. Trimming removed 3 bases from V and 5 bases from J, with 8 bases in between. The CDR3: CATSRGGDQPQHF. The CDR3, as DNA: TGTGCCACCAGCAGGGGAGGCGATCAGCCCCAGCATTTT.

The rearrangement links TRBV3-1 (or the pseudogene TRBV3-2) to TRBJ1-2; D perhaps matches TRBD1 (5 bases). From germline, CDR1 is LGHDT and CDR2 YNNKEL (reference sequence). Trimming removed 1 base from V and 8 bases from J, with 11 bases in between. CDR3 length: 13 residues. DNA of the CDR3: TGTGCCAGCAGCCAAGGGACAAAAGGCGGCTACACCTTC. Translating gives CASSQGTKGGYTF.

The J gene is TRBJ1-1, the V gene TRBV19; possible D gene TRBD1, 6 bases. CDR3 length: 14 amino acids. V dropped 6 bases and J dropped 2 bases, with 13 bases sitting between them. The germline V gene encodes CDR1 LNHDA and CDR2 SQIVND (reference sequence). This CDR3 is CASRRGHLNTEAFF. CDR3 DNA sequence: TGTGCCAGTAGGAGGGGACACCTTAACACTGAAGCTTTCTTT.

This clone has just a few counts. The chain uses TRBV18 and TRBJ2-7, with D possibly matching TRBD1 (5 bases). This CDR3 is 14 amino acids long. Germline CDR1 and CDR2: KGHSH and LQKENI. V shed 3 bases and J shed 4 bases, with 13 bases lying between them. Here the CDR3 reads CASSPGLQDYEQYF. CDR3 DNA: TGTGCCAGCTCACCGGGGCTACAGGATTACGAGCAGTACTTC. The full variable domain, completed using reference TRBV18 and TRBJ2-7, is NAGVMQNPRHLVRRRGQEARLRCSPMKGHSHVYWYRQLPEEGLKFMVYLQKENIIDESGMPKERFSAEFPKEGPSILRIQQVVRGDSAAYFCASSPGLQDYEQYFGPGTRLTVT.

This clone was recorded only once. Here the CDR3 reads CASSLDPLAGGTDTQYF. CDR3 sequence (DNA): TGCGCCAGCAGCTTGGATCCCCTAGCGGGGGGGACAGATACGCAGTATTTT. The chain combines TRBV5-1 with TRBJ2-3; 12 positions agree with TRBD2. The CDR3 is made up of 17 amino acids. The germline CDR1 and CDR2 sequences are SGHRS and YFSETQ. The J segment lost 3 bases and the V segment lost 0 bases, leaving 5 bases of the junction unmatched.

CDR3 in amino acids: CASSYSPYPEDEQFF. CDR3 nucleotides: TGTGCCAGCAGTTATTCCCCCTACCCCGAGGATGAGCAGTTCTTC. The chain is built from TRBV6-5 and TRBJ2-1; no clear D. Trimming removed 3 bases at V and 8 bases at J, with 17 bases between. Germline values: CDR1 MNHEY, CDR2 SVGAGI. CDR3 length equals 15 residues.

The chain joins TRBV2 to TRBJ2-5; D is uncertain. With 7 bases removed from V and 8 bases from J, the gap between germline ends came to 11 bases. In germline, CDR1 is SNHLY, CDR2 FYNNEI. This CDR3 is built from 11 residues. DNA of the CDR3: TGTGCCAGCAAATCCGAGAGAACCCAGTACTTC. Translated: CASKSERTQYF.

The chain has TRBV2 and TRBJ1-1; tentatively, D is TRBD1 (5 bases). V was pared by 1 base and J by 4 bases, with 13 bases between. CDR1 is SNHLY and CDR2 is FYNNEI in the germline V gene. This CDR3 contains 15 residues. The CDR3 spells CASSEGRVGATEAFF. DNA for the CDR3: TGTGCCAGCAGTGAAGGCAGGGTTGGTGCCACTGAAGCTTTCTTT.

The chain links TRBV5-1 to TRBJ1-1; D gene ambiguous. Germline CDR1 SGHRS, CDR2 YFSETQ. This CDR3 has 15 amino acids. Trimming left V 0 bases short and J 1 base short, with 10 bases between. The CDR3 loop is CASSLGGGSNTEAFF. The CDR3 DNA follows: TGCGCCAGCAGCTTGGGTGGAGGGTCGAACACTGAAGCTTTCTTT.

The rearrangement links TRBV12-3 or TRBV12-4 to TRBJ1-1; no definite D call. The CDR3 sequence is 11 residues long. The V end lost 6 bases, the J end lost 2 bases, and 4 bases lay between the germline ends. The CDR3 is CASSPNTEAFF. The CDR3 DNA follows: TGTGCCAGCAGCCCTAACACTGAAGCTTTCTTT.

This clone was recorded once. The chain combines TRBV27 with TRBJ1-1, with a tentative D call TRBD1 (6 bases). Germline V CDR1 and CDR2: MNHEY, SMNVEV (reference sequence). The CDR3 runs to 13 residues. The germline V and J ends were trimmed by 6 bases and 6 bases, with 14 bases remaining between them. The CDR3 sequence: CASRPRGHAEAFF. CDR3 in DNA: TGTGCCAGCAGGCCCAGGGGTCACGCTGAAGCTTTCTTT.

The CDR3 spells CASSLGQGGEQYF. CDR3 DNA sequence: TGTGCCAGCAGTTTAGGACAGGGAGGCGAGCAGTACTTC. This chain links TRBV27 with TRBJ2-7; 8 bases agree with TRBD1. V gave up 2 bases and J gave up 6 bases; unmatched junction bases: 3. CDR3 length: 13 amino acids. Germline CDR1 reads MNHEY; CDR2 reads SMNVEV (reference sequence).

J is TRBJ1-2 and V is TRBV28; 7 bases are a match to TRBD1. Germline lookup yields CDR1 MDHEN and CDR2 SYDVKM. V lost 5 bases and J lost 4; bases outside the gene matches: 4. This CDR3 contains 13 residues. CDR3 in amino acids: CASSQGQTYGYTF. As DNA, the CDR3 is TGTGCCAGCAGTCAGGGACAGACCTATGGCTACACCTTC.

CDR3: CASSHTRDRDYNSPLHF. CDR3 DNA sequence: TGTGCCAGCAGCCACACCCGGGACAGGGACTATAATTCACCCCTCCACTTT. J is TRBJ1-6 and V is TRBV4-2; the match to TRBD1 covers 9 bases. The CDR3 spans 17 residues. Germline values: CDR1 LGHNA, CDR2 YNFKEQ. Trimming at V came to 3 bases and at J to 3 bases, leaving 6 bases not matched to a gene.